One T cell receptor (beta chain) is described in this entry. In germline, CDR1 is MNHEY, CDR2 SMNVEV (reference sequence). Losses at the gene ends were 0 bases for V and 3 bases for J; bases not matched to a gene: 13. The CDR3 sequence is 19 residues long. The source of the sample is a study of brain T cells in children with intractable seizures. Some clones are missing from TCRdb's copy, which holds only in-frame ones; the method was immunoSEQ multiplex PCR. The table has fewer than 150,000 clones, under 95% seen once. Sample: peripheral blood, taken at surgery. J is TRBJ2-3 and V is TRBV27, with 9 bases lining up with TRBD2. The sequence was collected from a boy under two years old with hemimegalencephaly and intractable seizures. CDR3 sequence: CASSLSWAGGLKWTDTQYF. CDR3 in DNA: TGTGCCAGCAGTTTATCGTGGGCGGGAGGGCTTAAGTGGACAGATACGCAGTATTTT.